This is a list of T cell receptor beta chains from one sample in a study of T-cell memory formation after mild COVID-19. One entry per CDR3 protein results from TCRdb running MiXCR on the 5' RACE reads. The table lists 400,000 to 500,000 distinct CDR3 sequences, 20% of them singletons. The sample taken for sequencing was PBMCs or a T cell subset sorted from them (not recorded which). The receptors come from an adult woman who had mild COVID-19 (a few samples of this study predate the infection). Cell type and time point are not known. Both conserved end residues are part of each CDR3. D genes are given only for firm matches. Expanded clones are given a class, and other clones once, few, many or no size at all.

j_gene: TRBJ1-5; d_gene: -; abundance: -; v_gene: TRBV24-1; CDR3aa: CATSDEGSNQPQHF; CDR3nt: TGTGCCACCAGTGACGAAGGGAGCAATCAGCCCCAGCATTTT
j_gene: TRBJ2-7; d_gene: TRBD1; abundance: -; v_gene: TRBV2; CDR3aa: CASIPIRGPKGQGNEQYF; CDR3nt: TGTGCCAGCATCCCAATAAGGGGGCCGAAGGGACAGGGTAACGAGCAGTACTTC
j_gene: TRBJ1-1; d_gene: -; abundance: few; v_gene: TRBV5-5; CDR3aa: CASSPGAAQAFF; CDR3nt: TGTGCCAGCAGCCCGGGAGCGGCTCAAGCTTTCTTT
j_gene: TRBJ1-1; d_gene: -; abundance: few; v_gene: TRBV7-8; CDR3aa: CASRGHLWSNTEAFF; CDR3nt: TGTGCCAGCCGGGGACATCTTTGGAGTAACACTGAAGCTTTCTTT
j_gene: TRBJ1-1; d_gene: -; abundance: -; v_gene: TRBV5-4; CDR3aa: CASSSITSNTEAFF; CDR3nt: TGTGCCAGCAGCTCCATCACTAGTAACACTGAAGCTTTCTTT
j_gene: TRBJ1-2; d_gene: -; abundance: -; v_gene: TRBV2; CDR3aa: CASSEVVTAGGYTF; CDR3nt: TGTGCCAGCAGTGAAGTCGTCACGGCAGGTGGCTACACCTTC
j_gene: TRBJ2-1; d_gene: -; abundance: -; v_gene: TRBV29-1; CDR3aa: CSVDRVSEQFF; CDR3nt: TGCAGCGTTGATAGGGTCAGTGAGCAGTTCTTC
j_gene: TRBJ2-1; d_gene: TRBD2; abundance: few; v_gene: TRBV5-1; CDR3aa: CASSWGLAGTYNEQFF; CDR3nt: TGCGCCAGCAGCTGGGGACTAGCGGGAACCTACAATGAGCAGTTCTTC
j_gene: TRBJ1-5; d_gene: -; abundance: few; v_gene: TRBV3-1; CDR3aa: CASSQTGSPGQPQHF; CDR3nt: TGTGCCAGCAGCCAGACTGGATCCCCAGGGCAGCCCCAGCATTTT
j_gene: TRBJ2-7; d_gene: TRBD2; abundance: few; v_gene: TRBV29-1; CDR3aa: CSVGRGVGYEQYF; CDR3nt: TGCAGCGTTGGACGGGGGGTAGGCTACGAGCAGTACTTC
j_gene: TRBJ1-4; d_gene: -; abundance: -; v_gene: TRBV5-1; CDR3aa: CASSLGGGGEKLFF; CDR3nt: TGCGCCAGCAGCTTGGGAGGCGGAGGTGAAAAACTGTTTTTT
j_gene: TRBJ1-1; d_gene: -; abundance: few; v_gene: TRBV7-6; CDR3aa: CASSTWGTDTEAFF; CDR3nt: TGTGCCAGCAGCACTTGGGGGACCGACACTGAAGCTTTCTTT
j_gene: TRBJ1-1; d_gene: -; abundance: few; v_gene: TRBV9; CDR3aa: CASSSRWADTEAFF; CDR3nt: TGTGCCAGCAGCAGTAGATGGGCAGACACTGAAGCTTTCTTT
j_gene: TRBJ2-2; d_gene: TRBD1; abundance: -; v_gene: TRBV3-1; CDR3aa: CASSRGTGKASGELFF; CDR3nt: TGTGCCAGCAGCCGAGGGACAGGGAAGGCAAGCGGGGAGCTGTTTTTT
j_gene: TRBJ2-2; d_gene: -; abundance: few; v_gene: TRBV12-3/TRBV12-4; CDR3aa: CASRLDPGELFF; CDR3nt: TGTGCCAGCCGCCTGGACCCCGGGGAGCTGTTTTTT
j_gene: TRBJ2-2; d_gene: TRBD2; abundance: few; v_gene: TRBV7-2; CDR3aa: CASSRSVPPSGAGGELFF; CDR3nt: TGTGCCAGCAGCCGTTCAGTCCCCCCTAGCGGGGCCGGGGGGGAGCTGTTTTTT
j_gene: TRBJ2-3; d_gene: -; abundance: -; v_gene: TRBV20-1; CDR3aa: CSALALSTDTQYF; CDR3nt: TGCAGTGCTTTAGCGCTTAGCACAGATACGCAGTATTTT
j_gene: TRBJ2-5; d_gene: TRBD2; abundance: -; v_gene: TRBV7-3; CDR3aa: CASSLSGGSETQYF; CDR3nt: TGTGCCAGCAGCTTAAGCGGGGGAAGTGAGACCCAGTACTTC
j_gene: TRBJ2-1; d_gene: TRBD1; abundance: -; v_gene: TRBV11-2; CDR3aa: CASSSPPGGPYNEQFF; CDR3nt: TGTGCCAGCAGCTCACCCCCAGGGGGTCCCTACAATGAGCAGTTCTTC
j_gene: TRBJ2-7; d_gene: TRBD1; abundance: -; v_gene: TRBV5-8; CDR3aa: CASSLEGDRGSQQYF; CDR3nt: TGTGCCAGCAGTTTGGAAGGGGACAGGGGGTCCCAGCAGTACTTC
j_gene: TRBJ2-1; d_gene: -; abundance: few; v_gene: TRBV29-1; CDR3aa: CSEGLARDNEQFF; CDR3nt: TGCAGTGAGGGGCTAGCGAGGGACAATGAGCAGTTCTTC
j_gene: TRBJ2-3; d_gene: TRBD2; abundance: -; v_gene: TRBV20-1; CDR3aa: CSARELAAPDTQYF; CDR3nt: TGCAGTGCTAGAGAACTAGCGGCTCCCGATACGCAGTATTTT
j_gene: TRBJ2-1; d_gene: TRBD2; abundance: -; v_gene: TRBV9; CDR3aa: CASSLGTSVEEQFF; CDR3nt: TGTGCCAGCAGCCTCGGGACTAGCGTCGAAGAGCAGTTCTTC
j_gene: TRBJ2-7; d_gene: TRBD2; abundance: -; v_gene: TRBV12-3/TRBV12-4; CDR3aa: CASSPGESGLAVQTYEQYF; CDR3nt: TGTGCCAGCAGTCCGGGGGAGTCGGGACTAGCGGTCCAAACCTACGAGCAGTACTTC
j_gene: TRBJ2-7; d_gene: -; abundance: -; v_gene: TRBV12-3/TRBV12-4; CDR3aa: CASSLDPGTGTYEQYF; CDR3nt: TGTGCCAGCAGTTTAGATCCCGGGACTGGAACCTACGAGCAGTACTTC
j_gene: TRBJ2-7; d_gene: TRBD2; abundance: few; v_gene: TRBV19; CDR3aa: CASSIGVVQRGTYEQYF; CDR3nt: TGTGCCAGTAGTATAGGGGTGGTGCAGCGGGGAACCTACGAGCAGTACTTC
j_gene: TRBJ1-4; d_gene: -; abundance: -; v_gene: TRBV29-1; CDR3aa: CSVERGGGPEKLFF; CDR3nt: TGCAGCGTTGAAAGGGGCGGGGGACCAGAAAAACTGTTTTTT
j_gene: TRBJ1-6; d_gene: -; abundance: -; v_gene: TRBV19; CDR3aa: CASSMRGNSPLHF; CDR3nt: TGTGCCAGTAGTATGAGGGGGAATTCACCCCTCCACTTT
j_gene: TRBJ2-2; d_gene: -; abundance: -; v_gene: TRBV18; CDR3aa: CASSVSGLDTGELFF; CDR3nt: TGTGCCAGCTCAGTCTCGGGACTTGACACCGGGGAGCTGTTTTTT
j_gene: TRBJ2-7; d_gene: -; abundance: many; v_gene: TRBV20-1; CDR3aa: CSARRTPSSYEQYF; CDR3nt: TGCAGTGCCCGGCGGACTCCGAGCTCCTACGAGCAGTACTTC